A selection of T cell receptor beta chains follows, all from one sample in a study of cytomegalovirus exposure and HLA in healthy donors. The assay was immunoSEQ multiplex PCR, and TCRdb's table has in-frame clones only and misses some. The table has 100,000 to 150,000 clones, roughly 89% seen once. The specimen sequenced was PBMCs. These receptors were obtained from a woman aged 18-35 years in good health and CMV-seronegative. Both conserved end residues are part of each CDR3. D genes are given only for firm matches. Size is stated for part of the rows, as once, few or many counts, or as a class when the clone is expanded.

size: NA; length: 16; D: TRBD1; V: TRBV11-3; J: TRBJ2-5; CDR3: CASSLVYGTGDETQYF; DNA: TGTGCCAGCAGCTTAGTCTACGGAACAGGGGACGAGACCCAGTACTTC
size: NA; length: 13; D: NA; V: TRBV9; J: TRBJ1-1; CDR3: CASSATVNTEAFF; DNA: TGTGCCAGCAGCGCGACAGTGAACACTGAAGCTTTCTTT
size: NA; length: 15; D: TRBD2; V: TRBV18; J: TRBJ2-1; CDR3: CASSPWLAGSGEQFF; DNA: TGTGCCAGCTCACCGTGGCTAGCGGGGTCGGGAGAGCAGTTCTTC
size: NA; length: 15; D: NA; V: TRBV19; J: TRBJ1-2; CDR3: CASSIIGPRNYGYTF; DNA: TGTGCCAGTAGTATAATTGGGCCGCGCAACTATGGCTACACCTTC
size: NA; length: 13; D: TRBD2; V: TRBV6-1; J: TRBJ2-7; CDR3: CASALAGEYEQYF; DNA: TGTGCCAGCGCCCTAGCGGGAGAATACGAGCAGTACTTC
size: NA; length: 15; D: NA; V: TRBV6-1; J: TRBJ1-4; CDR3: CASSDWRGTNEKLFF; DNA: TGTGCCAGCAGTGATTGGAGGGGTACTAATGAAAAACTGTTTTTT
size: once; length: 14; D: TRBD1; V: TRBV28; J: TRBJ1-1; CDR3: CASSSWDRHTEAFF; DNA: TGTGCCAGCAGCTCCTGGGACAGGCACACTGAAGCTTTCTTT
size: NA; length: 13; D: NA; V: TRBV11-3; J: TRBJ1-3; CDR3: CASSVTTGNTIYF; DNA: TGTGCCAGCAGCGTAACAACTGGAAACACCATATATTTT
size: NA; length: 17; D: TRBD2; V: TRBV7-9; J: TRBJ2-5; CDR3: CASSLRLRTSGEETQYF; DNA: TGTGCCAGCAGCTTAAGGCTTCGGACTAGCGGGGAAGAGACCCAGTACTTC
size: NA; length: 13; D: NA; V: TRBV28; J: TRBJ2-7; CDR3: CASSSPYEDEQYF; DNA: TGTGCCAGCAGTTCCCCATACGAGGACGAGCAGTACTTC
size: NA; length: 17; D: NA; V: TRBV5-1; J: TRBJ1-2; CDR3: CASSLDSTGAGLGGYTF; DNA: TGCGCCAGCAGCTTGGATTCTACAGGTGCCGGTCTGGGGGGCTACACCTTC
size: many; length: 14; D: TRBD1; V: TRBV7-9; J: TRBJ2-1; CDR3: CASRHRGTYNEQFF; DNA: TGTGCCAGCAGACACAGGGGGACCTACAATGAGCAGTTCTTC
size: NA; length: 23; D: TRBD1; V: TRBV27; J: TRBJ1-3; CDR3: CASSSHFTLTSPGQGADGNTIYF; DNA: TGTGCCAGCAGTTCCCATTTCACATTAACATCACCGGGACAGGGGGCTGATGGAAACACCATATATTTT
size: NA; length: 15; D: NA; V: TRBV11-2; J: TRBJ2-5; CDR3: CASSLGSGPQETQYF; DNA: TGTGCCAGCAGCTTAGGGAGCGGACCCCAAGAGACCCAGTACTTC
size: NA; length: 11; D: NA; V: TRBV7-6; J: TRBJ2-5; CDR3: CASSDRETQYF; DNA: TGTGCCAGCAGCGACAGGGAGACCCAGTACTTC
size: NA; length: 14; D: NA; V: TRBV9; J: TRBJ2-7; CDR3: CASSVEGTAYEQYF; DNA: TGTGCCAGCAGCGTAGAGGGGACTGCCTACGAGCAGTACTTC
size: NA; length: 15; D: NA; V: TRBV6-5; J: TRBJ2-3; CDR3: CASSYSGAPTDTQYF; DNA: TGTGCCAGCAGTTACTCGGGGGCCCCCACAGATACGCAGTATTTT
size: NA; length: 16; D: NA; V: TRBV28; J: TRBJ2-7; CDR3: CASSFSLAGLSYEQYF; DNA: TGTGCCAGCAGTTTTTCGTTAGCAGGGCTCTCCTACGAGCAGTACTTC
size: NA; length: 13; D: TRBD1; V: TRBV7-8; J: TRBJ1-2; CDR3: CASSPDRGYGYTF; DNA: TGTGCCAGCAGCCCGGACAGGGGGTATGGCTACACCTTC
size: NA; length: 12; D: NA; V: TRBV28; J: TRBJ2-7; CDR3: CASSFNGYEQYF; DNA: TGTGCCAGCAGTTTTAACGGCTACGAGCAGTACTTC
size: NA; length: 14; D: TRBD2; V: TRBV30; J: TRBJ2-1; CDR3: CAWNPVAGHNEQFF; DNA: TGTGCCTGGAATCCCGTAGCGGGACACAATGAGCAGTTCTTC
size: NA; length: 12; D: NA; V: TRBV19; J: TRBJ1-1; CDR3: CASSIGADEAFF; DNA: TGTGCCAGTAGTATTGGGGCAGATGAAGCTTTCTTT
size: few; length: 16; D: NA; V: TRBV7-7; J: TRBJ2-7; CDR3: CASIKGAGTFRYEQYF; DNA: TGTGCTAGCATTAAGGGGGCGGGGACCTTTCGGTACGAGCAGTACTTC
size: NA; length: 14; D: NA; V: TRBV19; J: TRBJ2-1; CDR3: CASSKGWAGDEQFF; DNA: TGTGCCAGTAGTAAGGGTTGGGCAGGGGATGAGCAGTTCTTC
size: NA; length: 14; D: NA; V: TRBV5-4; J: TRBJ2-5; CDR3: CASSFDRWQETQYF; DNA: TGTGCCAGCAGCTTTGACAGATGGCAAGAGACCCAGTACTTC
size: NA; length: 17; D: TRBD2; V: TRBV11-3; J: TRBJ2-2; CDR3: CASSLTSGMATTGELFF; DNA: TGTGCCAGCAGCTTGACTAGCGGAATGGCGACCACCGGGGAGCTGTTTTTT
size: NA; length: 16; D: TRBD1; V: TRBV7-2; J: TRBJ1-5; CDR3: CASSPRDRGGNQPQHF; DNA: TGTGCCAGCAGCCCCCGGGACAGGGGAGGAAATCAGCCCCAGCATTTT
size: NA; length: 13; D: NA; V: TRBV11-2; J: TRBJ1-1; CDR3: CASSFQGGAEAFF; DNA: TGTGCCAGCAGCTTCCAGGGTGGCGCTGAAGCTTTCTTT
size: few; length: 13; D: NA; V: TRBV4-2; J: TRBJ2-7; CDR3: CASSQGTTYEQYF; DNA: TGTGCCAGCAGCCAAGGGACTACCTACGAGCAGTACTTC
size: few; length: 13; D: TRBD1; V: TRBV10-1; J: TRBJ1-2; CDR3: CASSLQGPYGYTF; DNA: TGCGCCAGCAGTTTACAGGGGCCCTATGGCTACACCTTC
size: NA; length: 14; D: NA; V: TRBV6-5; J: TRBJ1-2; CDR3: CASSYSSRRYGYTF; DNA: TGTGCCAGCAGTTACTCCTCGAGGAGATATGGCTACACCTTC
size: NA; length: 18; D: TRBD1; V: TRBV25-1; J: TRBJ1-5; CDR3: CASTLGGNRGGGNQPQHF; DNA: TGTGCCAGCACCTTAGGGGGGAACAGGGGGGGAGGCAATCAGCCCCAGCATTTT
size: few; length: 15; D: TRBD2; V: TRBV6-4; J: TRBJ2-3; CDR3: CASSDIAGETDTQYF; DNA: TGTGCCAGCAGTGATATAGCGGGAGAGACAGATACGCAGTATTTT
size: NA; length: 13; D: NA; V: TRBV19; J: TRBJ1-1; CDR3: CASSHEFYTEAFF; DNA: TGTGCCAGTAGCCACGAGTTTTACACTGAAGCTTTCTTT
size: NA; length: 13; D: TRBD1; V: TRBV27; J: TRBJ2-5; CDR3: CASSRTGRETQYF; DNA: TGTGCCAGCAGTAGGACAGGGAGAGAGACCCAGTACTTC
size: NA; length: 14; D: NA; V: TRBV27; J: TRBJ2-7; CDR3: CASSPFQGIYEQYF; DNA: TGTGCCAGCAGCCCGTTCCAGGGTATCTACGAGCAGTACTTC
size: NA; length: 15; D: NA; V: TRBV11-2; J: TRBJ2-7; CDR3: CASSLDVGGAYEQYF; DNA: TGTGCCAGCAGCTTAGATGTAGGGGGAGCCTACGAGCAGTACTTC
size: NA; length: 17; D: TRBD1; V: TRBV7-2; J: TRBJ2-1; CDR3: CASSLPRQGPFMGEQFF; DNA: TGTGCCAGCAGTCTACCCAGACAGGGACCCTTTATGGGTGAGCAGTTCTTC
size: NA; length: 13; D: NA; V: TRBV7-9; J: TRBJ2-5; CDR3: CASSLTIDETQYF; DNA: TGTGCCAGCAGCTTAACTATTGATGAGACCCAGTACTTC
size: once; length: 15; D: TRBD1; V: TRBV15; J: TRBJ2-7; CDR3: CATSRPGQGCHEQYF; DNA: TGTGCCACCAGCAGACCGGGACAGGGGTGCCACGAGCAGTACTTC
size: NA; length: 16; D: TRBD2; V: TRBV5-4; J: TRBJ2-5; CDR3: CASSSGSGRVAETQYF; DNA: TGTGCCAGCAGCTCCGGGTCAGGGAGGGTTGCGGAGACCCAGTACTTC
size: NA; length: 16; D: TRBD1; V: TRBV27; J: TRBJ1-5; CDR3: CASSLISGTVNQPQHF; DNA: TGTGCCAGCAGTTTAATCTCCGGGACAGTGAATCAGCCCCAGCATTTT
size: NA; length: 15; D: NA; V: TRBV6-5; J: TRBJ2-1; CDR3: CASSKIGGARNEQFF; DNA: TGTGCCAGCAGCAAGATTGGGGGGGCTCGGAATGAGCAGTTCTTC
size: NA; length: 16; D: TRBD2; V: TRBV5-1; J: TRBJ2-7; CDR3: CASSDRLATPSYEQYF; DNA: TGCGCCAGCAGCGACCGACTAGCGACCCCTTCCTACGAGCAGTACTTC
size: NA; length: 14; D: TRBD1; V: TRBV7-9; J: TRBJ1-5; CDR3: CASSSTGTDQPQHF; DNA: TGTGCCAGCAGCTCGACAGGGACTGATCAGCCCCAGCATTTT
size: NA; length: 15; D: TRBD2; V: TRBV6-4; J: TRBJ2-3; CDR3: CASSDSPGGTDTQYF; DNA: TGTGCCAGCAGTGACTCCCCGGGAGGGACAGATACGCAGTATTTT
size: NA; length: 12; D: NA; V: TRBV13; J: TRBJ2-7; CDR3: CASRQGGGEQYF; DNA: TGTGCCAGCAGGCAGGGTGGCGGCGAGCAGTACTTC
size: NA; length: 15; D: NA; V: TRBV5-8; J: TRBJ1-2; CDR3: CASSLRFQGLYGYTF; DNA: TGTGCCAGCAGCTTGCGGTTTCAGGGCCTCTATGGCTACACCTTC
size: NA; length: 17; D: NA; V: TRBV7-3; J: TRBJ2-1; CDR3: CASSPLGATRGYNEQFF; DNA: TGTGCCAGCAGCCCCTTAGGGGCGACTAGAGGCTACAATGAGCAGTTCTTC
size: NA; length: 15; D: TRBD2; V: TRBV5-4; J: TRBJ2-1; CDR3: CASSLPTSGNNEQFF; DNA: TGTGCCAGCAGCCTACCAACTAGCGGGAACAATGAGCAGTTCTTC
size: few; length: 16; D: TRBD2; V: TRBV6-5; J: TRBJ2-5; CDR3: CASSYSGTSGQETQYF; DNA: TGTGCCAGCAGTTACTCCGGGACTAGCGGCCAAGAGACCCAGTACTTC
size: NA; length: 14; D: NA; V: TRBV7-3; J: TRBJ1-1; CDR3: CASSLGRGNTEAFF; DNA: TGTGCCAGCAGCTTAGGCAGAGGGAACACTGAAGCTTTCTTT
size: NA; length: 15; D: TRBD2; V: TRBV4-1; J: TRBJ2-2; CDR3: CASGPGAGGSGELFF; DNA: TGCGCCAGCGGCCCTGGGGCGGGAGGGAGCGGGGAGCTGTTTTTT
size: NA; length: 15; D: NA; V: TRBV7-2; J: TRBJ2-3; CDR3: CASSPPTGPTDTQYF; DNA: TGTGCCAGCAGCCCTCCGACAGGACCCACAGATACGCAGTATTTT
size: NA; length: 13; D: TRBD1; V: TRBV2; J: TRBJ2-1; CDR3: CASSRDRGNEQFF; DNA: TGTGCCAGCAGTCGGGACAGGGGGAATGAGCAGTTCTTC